This T cell receptor (beta chain) stems from a study of cytomegalovirus exposure and HLA in healthy donors. Overall study findings and caveats: Common viral pathogens (according to a later analysis) appeared linked to several of the most significant clusters.

PCR employed 60 Vbeta and 13 Jbeta primers. TCRdb's copy holds only in-frame clones and misses some; the assay was immunoSEQ multiplex PCR. In the table there are about 120,000 clones, roughly 70% of which are singletons. Of note for this clone: What it binds is not known.

The sample taken for sequencing was PBMCs. This receptor was identified in a man younger than 45 in good health and CMV-seronegative.

The CDR3 region is CASSQLQGDRTEAFF. The CDR3 nucleotides read TGCGCCAGCAGCCAACTACAGGGTGATCGCACTGAAGCTTTCTTT. The chain links TRBV4-3 to TRBJ1-1; a weak D match, TRBD1 (6 bases). With 2 bases removed from V and 4 bases from J, the gap between germline ends came to 14 bases. Germline CDR1 reads LGHNA; CDR2 reads YSLEER. This CDR3 has 15 amino acids.